Listed here are 4 T cell receptor beta chains from one sample, sequenced in a study of shared clonotypes between healthy human individuals. Naivety among CD8 cells was defined by CD45RO negativity and positive CCR7 selection, thereby excluding terminally differentiated effector memory CD45RA+ cells. The repertoire was sequenced with immunoSEQ multiplex PCR; TCRdb's copy has only in-frame clones and lacks some. The sample records 550,000 to 750,000 clones, 95% being singletons. Sequencing used naive CD8+ T cells sorted from blood. These receptors all stem from a woman aged 25 to 45 in good health.

The chain is built from TRBV6-4 and TRBJ1-2, with D perhaps matching TRBD1 (6 bases). The germline V gene encodes CDR1 MRHNA and CDR2 SNTAGT. This CDR3 contains 16 residues. V shed 5 bases and J shed 5 bases, with 21 bases lying between them. The CDR3 loop is CASSQRRRGGEYGYTF. CDR3 bases: TGTGCCAGCAGTCAGAGACGACGAGGGGGGGAGTATGGCTACACCTTC.

The genes are TRBV27 and TRBJ1-4; a weak D match, TRBD1 (5 bases). V was pared by 5 bases and J by 10 bases, with 17 bases between. Germline CDR1 MNHEY, CDR2 SMNVEV (reference sequence). CDR3 size: 14 residues. CDR3: CASSPGDPRGKLFF. The CDR3 DNA sequence: TGTGCCAGCAGTCCCGGGGACCCTCGGGGAAAACTGTTTTTT. Supplemented by reference TRBV27 and TRBJ1-4, the full variable domain reads EAQVTQNPRYLITVTGKKLTVTCSQNMNHEYMSWYRQDPGLGLRQIYYSMNVEVTDKGDVPEGYKVSRKEKRNFPLILESPSPNQTSLYFCASSPGDPRGKLFFGSGTQLSVL.

This chain connects TRBV6-1 to TRBJ1-1; TRBD1 might be the D (5 bases). CDR3 length: 15 amino acids. V lost 0 bases, J lost 2 bases, and 10 bases lay in between. CDR1 is MNHNS, CDR2 SASEGT, per germline. This chain's CDR3 is CASSEAADINTEAFF. CDR3 DNA: TGTGCCAGCAGTGAAGCCGCGGACATCAACACTGAAGCTTTCTTT.

The chain links TRBV28 to TRBJ2-3; TRBD2 agrees at 8 bases. In germline, CDR1 is MDHEN, CDR2 SYDVKM. This CDR3 region has 17 residues. V shed 6 bases, J shed 6 bases, and the junction held 17 bases outside the gene matches. CDR3 in DNA: TGTGCCAGCAGCTTTGGAGGACTGAGCGGGAGTGGGGATACGCAGTATTTT. Protein sequence: CASSFGGLSGSGDTQYF.